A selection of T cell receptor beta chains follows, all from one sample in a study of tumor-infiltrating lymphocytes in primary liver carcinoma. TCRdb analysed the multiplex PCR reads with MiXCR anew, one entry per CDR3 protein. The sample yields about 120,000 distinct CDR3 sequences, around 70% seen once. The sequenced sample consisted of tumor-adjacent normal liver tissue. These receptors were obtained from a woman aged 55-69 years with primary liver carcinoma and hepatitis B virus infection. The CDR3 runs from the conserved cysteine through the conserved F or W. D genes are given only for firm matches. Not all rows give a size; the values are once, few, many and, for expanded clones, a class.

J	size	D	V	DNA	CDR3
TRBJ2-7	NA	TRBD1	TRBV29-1	TGCAGCGCATCCGACAGGGATGAGCAGTACTTC	CSASDRDEQYF
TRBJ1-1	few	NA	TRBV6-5	TGTGCCAGCAGTTATCCGGGGGGCACTGAAGCTTTCTTT	CASSYPGGTEAFF
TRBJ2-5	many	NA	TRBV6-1	TGTGCCAGCAGAAGTTATCGGGTAGGGACCCAGTACTTC	CASRSYRVGTQYF
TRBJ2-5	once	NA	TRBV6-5	TGTGCCAGCGGCACCGTGGTGGGGGAGACTCAGTACTTC	CASGTVVGETQYF
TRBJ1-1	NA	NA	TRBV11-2	TGTGCCAGCAGCTTAGAAGGGACGGTGGGCAATGAAGCTTTCTTT	CASSLEGTVGNEAFF
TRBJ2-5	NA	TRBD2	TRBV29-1	TGCAGCGTTAGGGGACTAGCTATAGGGCTGGCGACCCAGTACTTC	CSVRGLAIGLATQYF
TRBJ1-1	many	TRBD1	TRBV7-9	TGTGCCAGCAGCTCAGACCGGGACAGGGCAGAAGCTTTCTTT	CASSSDRDRAEAFF
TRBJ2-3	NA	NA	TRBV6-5	TGTGCCAGCACTTACCCTAACTCTCGCCTGCAGTATTTT	CASTYPNSRLQYF
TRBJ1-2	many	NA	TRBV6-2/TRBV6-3	TGTGCCAGCAGGCGGCCGAGGATCTATGGCTACACCTTC	CASRRPRIYGYTF
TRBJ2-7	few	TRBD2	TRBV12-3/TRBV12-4	TGTGCCAATAGCGGGACTACTAGCCTAACCTCCTACGAGCAGTACTTC	CANSGTTSLTSYEQYF
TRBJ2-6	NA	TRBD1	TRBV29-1	TGCATCGTTAGGGGACAGGGGGGGGCCAACGTCCTGACCTTC	CIVRGQGGANVLTF
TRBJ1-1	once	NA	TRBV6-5	TGTGCCAGCAGCAGGGCAGGGTGGCCTGGAGCTTTCTTT	CASSRAGWPGAFF
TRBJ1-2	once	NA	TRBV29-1	TGCAGCGTTGTCAGGACAGATACTATGGGTTACACCTTC	CSVVRTDTMGYTF
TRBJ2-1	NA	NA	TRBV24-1	TGTGCCACCAGAGCTCCGGGACTGGGGGCCGGTGAGCAGTCCTTC	CATRAPGLGAGEQSF
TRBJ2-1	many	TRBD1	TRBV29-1	TGCAGCGTGATGGGACAGGGAGGTGGTGAGCAGTTCTTC	CSVMGQGGGEQFF